This TCR beta chain was identified in a study of cytomegalovirus exposure and HLA in healthy donors. 60 Vbeta and 13 Jbeta primers were used in PCR. TCRdb keeps only in-frame clones here, not all; method: immunoSEQ multiplex PCR. Found here are 95,000 to 130,000 clones, under 85% of them singletons; the top ten hold 1.5% to 2%. The J segment lost 8 bases and the V segment lost 6 bases, leaving 6 bases of the junction unmatched. The CDR3 has 13 residues. The germline V gene has CDR1 MGHRA and CDR2 YSYEKL. This TCR derives from a woman aged 18-29 years in good health and CMV-seronegative. This chain uses TRBV4-1 with TRBJ2-1; 8 bases map to TRBD1. What was sequenced was PBMCs. In DNA, the CDR3 is TGCGCCAGCAGGTCCATACAGGGGGATGAGCAGTTCTTC. Its protein is CASRSIQGDEQFF.